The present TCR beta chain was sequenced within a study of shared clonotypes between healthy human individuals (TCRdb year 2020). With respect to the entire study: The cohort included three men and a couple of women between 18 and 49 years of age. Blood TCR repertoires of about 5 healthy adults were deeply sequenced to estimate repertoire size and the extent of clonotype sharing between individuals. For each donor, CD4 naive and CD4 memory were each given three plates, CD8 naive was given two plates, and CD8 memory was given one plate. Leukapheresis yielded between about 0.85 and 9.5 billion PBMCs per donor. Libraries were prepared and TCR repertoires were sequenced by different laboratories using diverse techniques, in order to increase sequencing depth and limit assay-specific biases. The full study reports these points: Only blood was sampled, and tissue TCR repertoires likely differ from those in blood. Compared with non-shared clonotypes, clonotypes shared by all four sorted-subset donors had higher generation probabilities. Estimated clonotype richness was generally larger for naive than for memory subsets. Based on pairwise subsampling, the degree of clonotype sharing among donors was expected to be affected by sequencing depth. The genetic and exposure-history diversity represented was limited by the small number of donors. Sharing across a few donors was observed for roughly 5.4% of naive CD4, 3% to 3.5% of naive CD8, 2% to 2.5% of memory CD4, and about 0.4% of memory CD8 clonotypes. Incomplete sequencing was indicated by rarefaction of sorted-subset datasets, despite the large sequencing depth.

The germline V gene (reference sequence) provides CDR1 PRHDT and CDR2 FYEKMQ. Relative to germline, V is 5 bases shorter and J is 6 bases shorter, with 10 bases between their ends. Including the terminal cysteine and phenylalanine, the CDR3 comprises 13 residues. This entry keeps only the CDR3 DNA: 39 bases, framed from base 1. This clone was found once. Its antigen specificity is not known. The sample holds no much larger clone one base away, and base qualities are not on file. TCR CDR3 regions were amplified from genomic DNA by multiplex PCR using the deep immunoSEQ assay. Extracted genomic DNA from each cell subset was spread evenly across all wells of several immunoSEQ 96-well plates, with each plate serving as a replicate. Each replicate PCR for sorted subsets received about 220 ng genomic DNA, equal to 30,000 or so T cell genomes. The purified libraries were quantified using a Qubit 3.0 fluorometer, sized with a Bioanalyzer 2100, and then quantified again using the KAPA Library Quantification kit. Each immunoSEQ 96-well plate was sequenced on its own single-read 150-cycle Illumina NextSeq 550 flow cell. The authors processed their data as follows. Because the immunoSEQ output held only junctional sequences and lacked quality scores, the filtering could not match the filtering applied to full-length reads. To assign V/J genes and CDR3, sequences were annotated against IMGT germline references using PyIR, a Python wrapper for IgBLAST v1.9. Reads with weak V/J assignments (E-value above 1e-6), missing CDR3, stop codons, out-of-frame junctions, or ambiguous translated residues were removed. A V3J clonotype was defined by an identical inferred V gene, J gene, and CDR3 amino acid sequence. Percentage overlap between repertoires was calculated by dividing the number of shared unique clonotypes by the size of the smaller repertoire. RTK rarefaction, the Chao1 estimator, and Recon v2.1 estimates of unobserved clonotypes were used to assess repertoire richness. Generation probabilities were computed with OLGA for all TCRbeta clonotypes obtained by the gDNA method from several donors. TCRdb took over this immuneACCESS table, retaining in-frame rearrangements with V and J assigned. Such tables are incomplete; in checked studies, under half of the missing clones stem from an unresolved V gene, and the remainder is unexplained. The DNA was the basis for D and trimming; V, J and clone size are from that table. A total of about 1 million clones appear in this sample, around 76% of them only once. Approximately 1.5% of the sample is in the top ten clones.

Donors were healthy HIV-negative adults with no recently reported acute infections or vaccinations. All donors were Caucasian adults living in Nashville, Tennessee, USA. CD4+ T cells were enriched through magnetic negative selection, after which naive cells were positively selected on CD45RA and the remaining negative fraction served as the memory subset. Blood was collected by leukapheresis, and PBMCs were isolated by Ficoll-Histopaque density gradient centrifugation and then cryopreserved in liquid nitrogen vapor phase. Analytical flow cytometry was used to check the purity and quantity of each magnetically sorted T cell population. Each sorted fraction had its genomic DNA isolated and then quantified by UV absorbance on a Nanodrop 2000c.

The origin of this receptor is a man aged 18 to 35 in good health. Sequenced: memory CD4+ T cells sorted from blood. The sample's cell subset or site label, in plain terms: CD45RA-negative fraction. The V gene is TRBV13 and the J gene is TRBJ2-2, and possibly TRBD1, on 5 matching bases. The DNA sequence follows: TGTGCCAGCAGCAAAGACAGTCCCGGGGAGCTGTTTTTT. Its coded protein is CASSKDSPGELFF.